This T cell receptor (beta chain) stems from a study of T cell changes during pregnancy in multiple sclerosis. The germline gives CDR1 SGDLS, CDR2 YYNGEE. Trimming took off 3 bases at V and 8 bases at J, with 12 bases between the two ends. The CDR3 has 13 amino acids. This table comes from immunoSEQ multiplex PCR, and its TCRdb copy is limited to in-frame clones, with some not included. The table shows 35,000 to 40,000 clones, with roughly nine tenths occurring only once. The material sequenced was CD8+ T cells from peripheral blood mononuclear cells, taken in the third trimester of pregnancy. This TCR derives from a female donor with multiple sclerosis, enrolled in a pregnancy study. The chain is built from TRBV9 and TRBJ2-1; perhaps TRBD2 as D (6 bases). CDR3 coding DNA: TGTGCCAGCAGCGGACTAGTTTTGGATGAGCAGTTCTTC. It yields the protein CASSGLVLDEQFF.